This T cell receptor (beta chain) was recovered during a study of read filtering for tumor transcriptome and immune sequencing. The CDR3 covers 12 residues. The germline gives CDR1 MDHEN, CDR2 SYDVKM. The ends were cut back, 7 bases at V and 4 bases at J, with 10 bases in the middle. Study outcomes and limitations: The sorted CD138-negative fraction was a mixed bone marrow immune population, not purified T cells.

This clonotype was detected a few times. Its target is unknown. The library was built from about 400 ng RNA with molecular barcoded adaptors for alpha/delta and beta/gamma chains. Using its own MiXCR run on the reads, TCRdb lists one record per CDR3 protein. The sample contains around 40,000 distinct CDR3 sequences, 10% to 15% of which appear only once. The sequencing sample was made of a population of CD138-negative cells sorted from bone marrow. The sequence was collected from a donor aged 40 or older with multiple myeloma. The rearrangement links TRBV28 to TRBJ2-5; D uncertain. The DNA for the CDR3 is TGTGCCAGCACCTCGACGGGAGAGACCCAGTACTTC. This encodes CASTSTGETQYF.